The next 8 T cell receptor beta chains were all read from a single sample in a study of early T cells in non-severe SARS-CoV-2 infection. TCRdb passed the 5' RACE reads through MiXCR, listing each CDR3 protein once. The table lists fewer than 120,000 distinct CDR3 sequences, about 12% of them singletons. This sample comprised whole blood, obtained at baseline. The origin of the receptors is an adult who was a healthcare worker with PCR-confirmed SARS-CoV-2 infection or an uninfected control (not recorded which).

This clonotype was found a few times. The CDR3 protein is CASSSNREQFF. The CDR3 bases are TGTGCCAGCAGCTCCAACAGAGAGCAGTTCTTC. V gene TRBV7-6 combines with J gene TRBJ2-1; no reliable D call. V was trimmed by 4 bases and J by 10 bases, leaving 8 bases between them. The V gene's germline CDR1 is SGHVS and CDR2 FNYEAQ. The CDR3 length is 11 residues.

This clonotype showed up many times. V is TRBV30 and J is TRBJ2-5, with unresolved D. Germline CDR1 and CDR2: GTSNPN and SVGIG (reference sequence). CDR3 size: 12 residues. Trimming left V 2 bases short and J 10 bases short, with 14 bases between. This chain's CDR3 is CAWSPAHWGQYF. In DNA, the CDR3 is TGTGCCTGGAGTCCCGCTCACTGGGGCCAGTACTTC.

This clonotype has a handful of counts. This chain uses TRBV6-5 with TRBJ1-2; 12 bases match TRBD1. The CDR3 totals 15 residues. Trimming removed 2 bases from V and 3 bases from J; junction bases left unmatched: 1. Germline V lookup: CDR1 MNHEY, CDR2 SVGAGI. This CDR3 is CASSYGTGGDYGYTF. The CDR3 bases are TGTGCCAGCAGTTACGGGACAGGGGGCGACTATGGCTACACCTTC.

The V call is TRBV27, the J call TRBJ1-6, with 8 bases matching TRBD1. This CDR3 has 17 residues. V trimming: 6 bases; J trimming: 8 bases; junction bases outside the gene matches: 15. The germline gives CDR1 MNHEY, CDR2 SMNVEV (reference sequence). The CDR3 protein is CASSYIHGTGLDSPLHF. CDR3 nucleotides: TGTGCCAGCAGCTATATCCATGGGACAGGCCTCGATTCACCCCTCCACTTT.

The chain joins TRBV6-6 to TRBJ2-3, with a weak D call TRBD1 (5 bases). Per the germline V gene, CDR1 is MNHNY and CDR2 is SVGAGI (reference sequence). The V gene lost 6 bases and the J gene lost 0 bases, with 10 bases spanning the gap. The CDR3 sequence is 14 residues long. DNA of the CDR3: TGTGCCAGCAGCGACAGATCTAGCACAGATACGCAGTATTTT. Translation gives CASSDRSSTDTQYF.

This clonotype was counted at least ten times. V and J are TRBV15 and TRBJ2-5, with no clear D. Germline V gene data show CDR1 as LNHNV and CDR2 as YYDKDF (reference sequence). The CDR3 runs to 16 residues. V lost 0 bases to trimming and J lost 1 base, with 12 bases between them. CDR3 sequence (DNA): TGTGCCACCAGCAGAGACCCACTCACATCCCAAGAGACCCAGTACTTC. Its protein product is CATSRDPLTSQETQYF. The full variable domain, completed using reference TRBV15 and TRBJ2-5, is DAMVIQNPRYQVTQFGKPVTLSCSQTLNHNVMYWYQQKSSQAPKLLFHYYDKDFNNEADTPDNFQSRRPNTSFCFLDIRSPGLGDTAMYLCATSRDPLTSQETQYFGPGTRLLVL.

This clonotype was found a few times. V and J are TRBV5-4 and TRBJ2-5; 8 bases match TRBD1. This CDR3 has 15 residues. V lost 0 bases, J lost 7 bases, and 8 bases stayed unmatched. Germline values: CDR1 SGHNT, CDR2 YYREEE (reference sequence). The CDR3 sequence is CASSLGGQGPGTQYF. CDR3 coding DNA: TGTGCCAGCAGCTTGGGCGGACAGGGTCCGGGGACCCAGTACTTC.

The V call is TRBV2, the J call TRBJ1-3, with D unclear. V lost 2 bases and J lost 7, with 12 bases in between. From germline, CDR1 is SNHLY and CDR2 FYNNEI. This CDR3 has 14 amino acids. The CDR3 nucleotides are TGTGCCAGCAGTGAAAGCCCTGGGCGGAACACCATATATTTT. This encodes CASSESPGRNTIYF.